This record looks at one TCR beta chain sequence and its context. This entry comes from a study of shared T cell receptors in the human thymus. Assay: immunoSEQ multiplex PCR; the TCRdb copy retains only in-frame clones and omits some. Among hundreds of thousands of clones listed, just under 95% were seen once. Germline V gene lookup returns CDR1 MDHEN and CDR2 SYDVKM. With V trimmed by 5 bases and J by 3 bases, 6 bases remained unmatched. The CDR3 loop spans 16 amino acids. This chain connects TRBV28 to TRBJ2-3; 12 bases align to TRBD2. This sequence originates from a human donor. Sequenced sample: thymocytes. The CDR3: CASSRTSGTGTDTQYF. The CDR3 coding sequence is TGTGCCAGCAGTCGGACTAGCGGGACTGGAACAGATACGCAGTATTTT.